The clone carrying this TCR beta chain was detected a few times. The sample comes from a study of beta chain features in type 1 diabetes. The study reverse transcribed the entire isolated RNA, so it sequenced expressed TCRB transcripts. Measured with immunoSEQ multiplex PCR; TCRdb has only the in-frame clones, and not every one. Counted here are about 340,000 clones, under 8.5% occurring once; the ten biggest clones make up roughly 0.44%. This sequence was found in a woman aged 18-30 years in good health. Sequencing was done on a sample of central memory CD4+ T cells from blood.

The CDR3 sequence is CASSFLTSYEQYF. The CDR3 DNA is TGTGCCAGCAGTTTCCTCACCTCCTACGAGCAGTACTTC. The genes are TRBV28 and TRBJ2-7, with no clear D. Trimming took off 3 bases at V and 0 bases at J, with 6 bases between the two ends. The CDR3 is made up of 13 amino acids. CDR1 and CDR2 (germline): MDHEN, SYDVKM.